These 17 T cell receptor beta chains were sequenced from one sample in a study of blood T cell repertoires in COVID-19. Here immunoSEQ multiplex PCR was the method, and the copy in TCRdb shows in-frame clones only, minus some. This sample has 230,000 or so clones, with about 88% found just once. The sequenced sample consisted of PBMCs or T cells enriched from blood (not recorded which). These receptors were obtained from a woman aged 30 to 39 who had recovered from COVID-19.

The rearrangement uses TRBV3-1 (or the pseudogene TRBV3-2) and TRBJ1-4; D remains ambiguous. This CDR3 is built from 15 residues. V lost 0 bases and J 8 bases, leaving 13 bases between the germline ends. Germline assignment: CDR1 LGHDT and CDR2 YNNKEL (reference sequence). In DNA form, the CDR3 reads TGTGCCAGCAGCCAAGATTCTGGGAGGTTAGAAAAACTGTTTTTT. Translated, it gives CASSQDSGRLEKLFF.

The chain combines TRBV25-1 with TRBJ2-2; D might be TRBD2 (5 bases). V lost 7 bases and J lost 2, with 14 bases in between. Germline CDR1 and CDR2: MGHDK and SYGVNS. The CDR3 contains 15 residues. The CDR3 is CASMSSGRNTGELFF. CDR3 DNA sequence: TGTGCCAGCATGTCGTCGGGGAGAAACACCGGGGAGCTGTTTTTT. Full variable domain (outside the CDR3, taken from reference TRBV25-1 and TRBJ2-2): EADIYQTPRYLVIGTGKKITLECSQTMGHDKMYWYQQDPGMELHLIHYSYGVNSTEKGDLSSESTVSRIRTEHFPLTLESARPSHTSQYLCASMSSGRNTGELFFGEGSRLTVL.

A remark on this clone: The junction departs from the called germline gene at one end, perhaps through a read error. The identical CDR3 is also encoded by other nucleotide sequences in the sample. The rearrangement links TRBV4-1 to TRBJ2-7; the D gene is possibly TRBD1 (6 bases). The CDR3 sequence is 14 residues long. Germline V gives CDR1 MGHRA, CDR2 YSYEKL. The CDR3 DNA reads TGCGCCAGCAGCAGCCGGGACATTTCCTATGAGCAGTACTTC. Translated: CASSSRDISYEQYF.

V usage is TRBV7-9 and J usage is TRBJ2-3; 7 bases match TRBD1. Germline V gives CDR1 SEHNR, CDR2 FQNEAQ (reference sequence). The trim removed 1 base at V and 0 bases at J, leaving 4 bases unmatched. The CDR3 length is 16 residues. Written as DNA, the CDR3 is TGTGCCAGCAGCTTAGGTAGGGGGCTTAGCACAGATACGCAGTATTTT. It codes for CASSLGRGLSTDTQYF. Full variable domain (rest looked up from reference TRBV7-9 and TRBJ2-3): DTGVSQNPRHKITKRGQNVTFRCDPISEHNRLYWYRQTLGQGPEFLTYFQNEAQLEKSRLLSDRFSAERPKGSFSTLEIQRTEQGDSAMYLCASSLGRGLSTDTQYFGPGTRLTVL.

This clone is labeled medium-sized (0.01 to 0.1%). Here the CDR3 reads CASSLVPAGGAETQYF. In DNA form, the CDR3 reads TGTGCCAGCAGCTTAGTCCCAGCGGGGGGCGCGGAGACCCAGTACTTC. The chain carries TRBV7-6 and TRBJ2-5, with 9 bases that match TRBD2. Germline values: CDR1 SGHVS, CDR2 FNYEAQ. Trimming cost V 1 base and J 5 bases; bases outside gene matches: 8. The CDR3 extends over 16 amino acids.

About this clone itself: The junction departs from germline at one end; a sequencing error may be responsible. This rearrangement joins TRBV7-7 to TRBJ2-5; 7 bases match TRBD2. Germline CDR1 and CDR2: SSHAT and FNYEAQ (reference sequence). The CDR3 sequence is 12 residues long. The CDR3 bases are TGTGCTAGCAGCTTGGGGGAGGGGACCCAGTACTTC. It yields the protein CASSLGEGTQYF.

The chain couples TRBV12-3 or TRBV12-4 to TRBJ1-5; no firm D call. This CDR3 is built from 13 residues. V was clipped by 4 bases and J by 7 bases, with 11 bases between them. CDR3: CASSWAVSQPQHF. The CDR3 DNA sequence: TGTGCCAGCAGTTGGGCCGTCTCCCAGCCCCAGCATTTT.

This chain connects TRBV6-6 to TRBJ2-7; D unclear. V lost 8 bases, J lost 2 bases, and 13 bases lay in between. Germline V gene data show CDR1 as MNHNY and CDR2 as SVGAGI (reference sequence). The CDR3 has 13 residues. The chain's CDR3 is CASVPSEAYEQYF. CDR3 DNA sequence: TGTGCCAGCGTTCCCAGCGAGGCCTACGAGCAGTACTTC.

The CDR3 is CASSEIGEGAGNTIYF. Here the CDR3 DNA reads TGTGCCAGCAGTGAAATCGGGGAGGGGGCTGGAAACACCATATATTTT. The rearrangement links TRBV2 to TRBJ1-3, with D perhaps matching TRBD1 (6 bases). Trimming stripped 2 bases from V and 2 bases from J, with 13 bases between. Germline lookup yields CDR1 SNHLY and CDR2 FYNNEI. The length of the CDR3 is 16 residues.

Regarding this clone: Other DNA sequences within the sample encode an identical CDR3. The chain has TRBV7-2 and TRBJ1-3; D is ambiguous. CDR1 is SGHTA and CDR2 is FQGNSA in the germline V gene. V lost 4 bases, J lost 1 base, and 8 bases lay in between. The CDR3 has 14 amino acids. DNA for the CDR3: TGTGCCAGCAGCTCCCCGGGGTCTGGAAACACCATATATTTT. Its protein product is CASSSPGSGNTIYF.

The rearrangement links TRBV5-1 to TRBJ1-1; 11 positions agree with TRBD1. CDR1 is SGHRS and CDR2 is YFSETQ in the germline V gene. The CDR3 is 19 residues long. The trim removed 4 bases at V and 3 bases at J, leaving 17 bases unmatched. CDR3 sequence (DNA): TGCGCCAGCAGCCGTCTAACGTCGGACAGGGGGCGTTGGGACACTGAAGCTTTCTTT. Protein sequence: CASSRLTSDRGRWDTEAFF.

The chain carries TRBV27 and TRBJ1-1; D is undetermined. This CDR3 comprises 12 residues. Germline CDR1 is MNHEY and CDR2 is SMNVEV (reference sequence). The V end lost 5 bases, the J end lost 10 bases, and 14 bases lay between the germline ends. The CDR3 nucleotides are TGTGCCAGCAGTGCTCCGATGAGGGTAGCTTTCTTT. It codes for CASSAPMRVAFF.

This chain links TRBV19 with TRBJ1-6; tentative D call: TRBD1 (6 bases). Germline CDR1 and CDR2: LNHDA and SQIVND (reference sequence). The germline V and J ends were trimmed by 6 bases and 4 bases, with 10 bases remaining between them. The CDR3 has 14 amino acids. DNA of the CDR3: TGTGCCAGTAGGATGGACAGTTATAATTCACCCCTCCACTTT. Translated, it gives CASRMDSYNSPLHF.

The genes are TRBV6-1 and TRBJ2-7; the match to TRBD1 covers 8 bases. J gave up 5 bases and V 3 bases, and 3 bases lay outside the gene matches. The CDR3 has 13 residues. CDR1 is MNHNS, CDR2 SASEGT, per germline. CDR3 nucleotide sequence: TGTGCCAGCAGTGAGACAGGGGTCCACGAGCAGTACTTC. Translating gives CASSETGVHEQYF.

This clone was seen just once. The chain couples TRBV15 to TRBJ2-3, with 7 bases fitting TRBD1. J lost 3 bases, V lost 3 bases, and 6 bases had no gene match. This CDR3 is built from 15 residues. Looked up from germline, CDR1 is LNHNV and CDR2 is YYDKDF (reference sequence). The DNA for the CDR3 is TGTGCCACCAGCAGGTCGACAGGGTTAACAGATACGCAGTATTTT. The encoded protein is CATSRSTGLTDTQYF.

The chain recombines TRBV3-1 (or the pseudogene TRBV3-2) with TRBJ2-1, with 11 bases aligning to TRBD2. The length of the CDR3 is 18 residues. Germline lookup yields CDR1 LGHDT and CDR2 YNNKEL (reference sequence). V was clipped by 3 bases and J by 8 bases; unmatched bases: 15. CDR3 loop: CASSQVSRLAGLRDEQFF. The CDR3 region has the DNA TGTGCCAGCAGCCAGGTTAGCCGACTAGCGGGGTTAAGGGATGAGCAGTTCTTC.

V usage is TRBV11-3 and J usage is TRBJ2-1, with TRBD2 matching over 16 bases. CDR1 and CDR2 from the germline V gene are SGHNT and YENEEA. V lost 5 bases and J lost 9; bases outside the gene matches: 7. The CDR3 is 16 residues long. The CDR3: CASSTGLAGGVGEQFF. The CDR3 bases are TGTGCCAGCAGCACGGGACTAGCGGGGGGGGTCGGTGAGCAGTTCTTC.